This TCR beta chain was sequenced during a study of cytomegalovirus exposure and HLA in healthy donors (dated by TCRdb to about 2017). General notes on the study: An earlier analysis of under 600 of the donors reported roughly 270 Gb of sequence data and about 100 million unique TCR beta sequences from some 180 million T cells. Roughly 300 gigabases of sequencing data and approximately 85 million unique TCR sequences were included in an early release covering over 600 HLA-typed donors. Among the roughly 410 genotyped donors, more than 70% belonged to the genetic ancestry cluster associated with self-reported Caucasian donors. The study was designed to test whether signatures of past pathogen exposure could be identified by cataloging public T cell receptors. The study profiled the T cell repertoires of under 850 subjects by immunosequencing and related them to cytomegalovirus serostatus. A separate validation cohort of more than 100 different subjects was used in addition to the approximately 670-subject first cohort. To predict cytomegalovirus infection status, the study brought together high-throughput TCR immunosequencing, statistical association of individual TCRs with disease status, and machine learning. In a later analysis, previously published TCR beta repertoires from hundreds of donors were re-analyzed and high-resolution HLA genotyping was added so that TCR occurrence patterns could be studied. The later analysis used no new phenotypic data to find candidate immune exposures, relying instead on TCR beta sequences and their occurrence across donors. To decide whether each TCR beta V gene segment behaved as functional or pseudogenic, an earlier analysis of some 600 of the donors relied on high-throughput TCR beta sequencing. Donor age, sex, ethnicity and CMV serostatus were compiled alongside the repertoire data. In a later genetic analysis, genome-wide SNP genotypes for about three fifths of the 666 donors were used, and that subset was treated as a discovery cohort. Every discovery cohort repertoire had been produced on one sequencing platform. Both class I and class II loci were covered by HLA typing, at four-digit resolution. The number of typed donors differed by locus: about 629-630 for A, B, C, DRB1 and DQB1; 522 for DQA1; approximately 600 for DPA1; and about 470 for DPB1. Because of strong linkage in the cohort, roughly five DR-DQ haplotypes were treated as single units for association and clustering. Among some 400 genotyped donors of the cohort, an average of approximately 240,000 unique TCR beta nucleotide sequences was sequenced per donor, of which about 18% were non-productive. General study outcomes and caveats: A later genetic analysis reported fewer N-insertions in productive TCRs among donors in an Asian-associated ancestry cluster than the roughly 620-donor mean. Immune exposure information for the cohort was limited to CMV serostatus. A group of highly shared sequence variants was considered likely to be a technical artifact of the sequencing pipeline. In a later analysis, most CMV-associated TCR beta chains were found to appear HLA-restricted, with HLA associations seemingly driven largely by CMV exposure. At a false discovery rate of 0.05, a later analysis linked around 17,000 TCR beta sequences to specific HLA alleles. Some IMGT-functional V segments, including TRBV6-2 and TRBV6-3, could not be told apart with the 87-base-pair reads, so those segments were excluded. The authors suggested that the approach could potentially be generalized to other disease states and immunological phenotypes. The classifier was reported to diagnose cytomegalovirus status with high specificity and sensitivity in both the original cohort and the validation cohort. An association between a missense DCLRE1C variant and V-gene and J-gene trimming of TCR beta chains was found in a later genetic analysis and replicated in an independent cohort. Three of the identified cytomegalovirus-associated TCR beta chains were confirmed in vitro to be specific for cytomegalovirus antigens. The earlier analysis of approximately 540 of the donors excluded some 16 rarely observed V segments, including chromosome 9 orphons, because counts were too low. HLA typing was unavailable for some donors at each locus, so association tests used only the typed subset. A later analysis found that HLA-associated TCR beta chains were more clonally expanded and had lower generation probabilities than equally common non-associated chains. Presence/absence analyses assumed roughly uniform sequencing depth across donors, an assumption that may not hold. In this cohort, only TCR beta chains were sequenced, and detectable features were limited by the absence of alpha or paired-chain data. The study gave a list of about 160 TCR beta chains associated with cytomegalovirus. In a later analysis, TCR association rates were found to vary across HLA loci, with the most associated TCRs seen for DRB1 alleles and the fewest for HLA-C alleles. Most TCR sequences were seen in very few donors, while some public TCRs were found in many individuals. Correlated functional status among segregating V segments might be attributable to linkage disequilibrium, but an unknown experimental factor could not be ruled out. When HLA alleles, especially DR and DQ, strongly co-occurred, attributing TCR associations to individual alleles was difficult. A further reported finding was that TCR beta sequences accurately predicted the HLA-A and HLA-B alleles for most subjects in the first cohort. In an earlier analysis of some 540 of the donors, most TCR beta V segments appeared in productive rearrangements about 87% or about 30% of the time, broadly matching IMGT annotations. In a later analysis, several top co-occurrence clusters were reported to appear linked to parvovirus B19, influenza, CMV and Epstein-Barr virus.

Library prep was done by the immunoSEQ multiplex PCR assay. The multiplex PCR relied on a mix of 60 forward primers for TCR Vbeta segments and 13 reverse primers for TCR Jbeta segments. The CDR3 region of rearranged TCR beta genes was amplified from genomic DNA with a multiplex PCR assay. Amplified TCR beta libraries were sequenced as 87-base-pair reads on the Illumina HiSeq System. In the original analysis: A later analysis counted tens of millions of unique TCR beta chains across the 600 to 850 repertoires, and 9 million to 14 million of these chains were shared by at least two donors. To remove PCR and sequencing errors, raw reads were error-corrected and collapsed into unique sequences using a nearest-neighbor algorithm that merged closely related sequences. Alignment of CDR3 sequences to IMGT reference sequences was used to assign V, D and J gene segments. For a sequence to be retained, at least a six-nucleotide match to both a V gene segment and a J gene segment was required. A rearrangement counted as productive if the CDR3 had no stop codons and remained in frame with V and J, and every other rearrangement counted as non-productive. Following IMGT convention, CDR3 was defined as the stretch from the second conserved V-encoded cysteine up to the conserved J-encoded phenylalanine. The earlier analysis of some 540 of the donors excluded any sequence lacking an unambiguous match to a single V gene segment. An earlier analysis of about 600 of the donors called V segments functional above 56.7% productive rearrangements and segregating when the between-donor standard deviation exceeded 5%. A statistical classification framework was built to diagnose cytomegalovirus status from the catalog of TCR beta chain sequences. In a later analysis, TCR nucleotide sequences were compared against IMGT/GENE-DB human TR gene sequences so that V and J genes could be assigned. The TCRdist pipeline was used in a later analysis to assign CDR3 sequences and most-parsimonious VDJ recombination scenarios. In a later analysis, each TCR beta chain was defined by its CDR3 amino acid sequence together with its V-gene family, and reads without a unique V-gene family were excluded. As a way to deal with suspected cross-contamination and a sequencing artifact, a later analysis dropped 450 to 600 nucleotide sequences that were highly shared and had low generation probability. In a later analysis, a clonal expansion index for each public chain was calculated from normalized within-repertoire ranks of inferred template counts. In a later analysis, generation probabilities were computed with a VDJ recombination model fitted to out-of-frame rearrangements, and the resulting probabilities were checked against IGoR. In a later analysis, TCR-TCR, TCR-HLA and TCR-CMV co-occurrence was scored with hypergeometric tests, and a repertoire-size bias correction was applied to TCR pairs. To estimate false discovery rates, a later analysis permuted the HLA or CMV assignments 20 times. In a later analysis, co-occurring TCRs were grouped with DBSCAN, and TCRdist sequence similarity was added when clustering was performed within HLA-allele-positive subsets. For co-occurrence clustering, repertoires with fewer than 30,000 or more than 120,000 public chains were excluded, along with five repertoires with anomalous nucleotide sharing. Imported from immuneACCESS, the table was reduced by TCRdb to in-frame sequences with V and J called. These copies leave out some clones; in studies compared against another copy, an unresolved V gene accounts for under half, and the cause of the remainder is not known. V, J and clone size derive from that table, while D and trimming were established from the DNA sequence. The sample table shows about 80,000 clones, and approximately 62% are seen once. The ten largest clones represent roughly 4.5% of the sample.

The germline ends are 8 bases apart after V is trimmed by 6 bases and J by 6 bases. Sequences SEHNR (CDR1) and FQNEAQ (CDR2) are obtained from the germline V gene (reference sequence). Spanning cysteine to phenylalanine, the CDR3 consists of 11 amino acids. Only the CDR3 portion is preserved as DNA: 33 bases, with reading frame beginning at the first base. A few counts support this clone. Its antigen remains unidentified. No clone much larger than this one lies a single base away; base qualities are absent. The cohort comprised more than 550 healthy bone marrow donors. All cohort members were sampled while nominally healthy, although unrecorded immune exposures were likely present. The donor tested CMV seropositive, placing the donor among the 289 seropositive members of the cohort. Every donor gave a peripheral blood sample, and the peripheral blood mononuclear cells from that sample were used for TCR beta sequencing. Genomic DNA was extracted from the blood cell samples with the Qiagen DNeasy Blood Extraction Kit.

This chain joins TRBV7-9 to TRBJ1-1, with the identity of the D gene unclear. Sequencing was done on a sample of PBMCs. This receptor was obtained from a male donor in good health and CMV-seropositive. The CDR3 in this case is CASSSTPEAFF. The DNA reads TGTGCCAGCAGTTCCACACCTGAAGCTTTCTTT.